One sample yielded the 11 T cell receptor beta chains listed below, sequenced in a study of blood T cells in healthy people across ages. Alongside a J-beta primer mix, a sample-barcoded 5' primer served in a second PCR lasting roughly 7 to 11 cycles. TCRdb processed the 5' RACE reads anew with MiXCR; each CDR3 protein has one entry. The sample has about 780,000 distinct CDR3 sequences; around 45% are singletons. What was sequenced was blood. The origin of the receptors is an older man in good health.

This sequence joins TRBV6-2 or TRBV6-3 and TRBJ1-6, with 12 bases fitting TRBD1. The length of the CDR3 is 16 residues. The V gene's germline CDR1 is MNHEY and CDR2 SVGEGT. The V segment lost 0 bases and the J segment 10 bases; nucleotides outside the gene matches: 4. The CDR3 DNA reads TGTGCCAGCAGTTACTCGGGACAGGGGGCGAGATCACCCCTCCACTTT. Residues: CASSYSGQGARSPLHF.

This clonotype was picked up a small number of times. CDR3 protein: CASSPRMGYTGELFF. The CDR3 region has the DNA TGTGCCAGCAGCCCAAGAATGGGTTACACCGGGGAGCTGTTTTTT. The chain carries TRBV7-8 and TRBJ2-2; D call uncertain. The CDR3 has 15 residues. The V gene lost 5 bases and the J gene lost 3 bases, with 13 bases spanning the gap. In germline, CDR1 is SGHVS, CDR2 FQNEAQ.

The table lists this clonotype with a few counts. The rearrangement joins TRBV10-3 to TRBJ2-1; a weak D match, TRBD2 (5 bases). Trimming shortened V by 3 bases and J by 6 bases, and 9 bases separated the two germline ends. The CDR3 totals 13 residues. Germline V lookup: CDR1 ENHRY, CDR2 SYGVKD. The CDR3 is CAISDGRGNEQFF. In DNA form, the CDR3 reads TGTGCCATCAGTGATGGACGGGGCAATGAGCAGTTCTTC.

Note on this clonotype: One end of the junction fails to match germline, which may point to a read error. The rearrangement links TRBV20-1 to TRBJ2-5; D gene ambiguous. The CDR3 contains 15 residues. Germline V gene data show CDR1 as DFQATT and CDR2 as SNEGSKA (reference sequence). CDR3 sequence: CSASPLVGVQETRFF. CDR3 DNA: TGCAGTGCTAGTCCCCTGGTTGGCGTACAAGAGACCCGGTTCTTC.

This clonotype was found a few times. The CDR3 sequence: CASNLGGSSYEQYF. For the CDR3, the DNA is TGTGCCAGCAATTTAGGCGGGAGCTCCTACGAGCAGTACTTC. This rearrangement joins TRBV2 to TRBJ2-7; TRBD2 aligns across 7 bases. CDR1 is SNHLY and CDR2 is FYNNEI in the germline V gene. V shed 7 bases, J shed 0 bases, and the junction held 6 bases outside the gene matches. The CDR3 spans 14 residues.

This sequence joins TRBV7-2 and TRBJ2-4; 8 bases align to TRBD1. This CDR3 is built from 13 residues. V lost 5 bases and J lost 7; bases outside the gene matches: 4. The germline CDR1 and CDR2 sequences are SGHTA and FQGNSA. The CDR3 region has the DNA TGTGCCAGCAGCGCAGACAGGGGCAACATTCAGTACTTC. It encodes CASSADRGNIQYF.

The V and J genes are TRBV6-5 and TRBJ1-6; D is possibly TRBD1 (6 bases). The V gene's germline CDR1 is MNHEY and CDR2 SVGAGI. Trimming removed 4 bases from V and 7 bases from J, with 8 bases in between. This CDR3 comprises 13 residues. CDR3: CASSWGANSPLHF. CDR3 DNA sequence: TGTGCCAGCAGTTGGGGGGCGAATTCACCCCTCCACTTT.

This chain links TRBV20-1 with TRBJ2-1; 8 bases fit TRBD2. The CDR3 loop spans 14 amino acids. The trim removed 6 bases at V and 7 bases at J, leaving 11 bases unmatched. Germline V gene sequence: CDR1 DFQATT, CDR2 SNEGSKA (reference sequence). The CDR3 DNA reads as TGCAGTGCCAGAATTCGGGAGGGCCGGAATGAGCAGTTCTTC. The encoded protein is CSARIREGRNEQFF.

This sequence joins TRBV28 and TRBJ2-7; 10 bases map to TRBD2. CDR1 is MDHEN, CDR2 SYDVKM, per germline. The CDR3 totals 15 residues. The trim removed 5 bases at V and 2 bases at J, leaving 6 bases unmatched. The CDR3 loop reads CASSPLTSGPYEQYF. Here the CDR3 DNA reads TGTGCCAGCAGTCCGCTGACTAGCGGGCCCTACGAGCAGTACTTC. Based on the CDR3 plus reference TRBV28 and TRBJ2-7, the full variable domain is DVKVTQSSRYLVKRTGEKVFLECVQDMDHENMFWYRQDPGLGLRLIYFSYDVKMKEKGDIPEGYSVSREKKERFSLILESASTNQTSMYLCASSPLTSGPYEQYFGPGTRLTVT.

The chain employs TRBV20-1 and TRBJ1-6; D gene uncertain. From germline, CDR1 is DFQATT and CDR2 SNEGSKA (reference sequence). The CDR3 has 15 amino acids. V lost 4 bases to trimming and J lost 0 bases, with 10 bases between them. The CDR3 sequence: CSATPTGSYNSPLHF. DNA for the CDR3: TGCAGTGCTACCCCGACTGGCTCCTATAATTCACCCCTCCACTTT.

V is TRBV7-2 and J is TRBJ1-4; TRBD1 matches at 7 bases. V dropped 5 bases and J dropped 6; count of bases not matched to a gene: 3. There are 13 residues in the CDR3. The germline V gene has CDR1 SGHTA and CDR2 FQGNSA. CDR3 amino acids: CASSPGTDEKLFF. The CDR3, as DNA: TGTGCCAGCAGCCCCGGGACAGATGAAAAACTGTTTTTT.